The entry below gives a single TCR beta chain sequence along with its context. TCRdb reprocessed the 5' RACE reads, with one entry per CDR3 protein and no DNA. In total, the table holds 300,000 to 500,000 distinct CDR3 sequences. This record belongs to a study of T cells expressing NK-cell markers. Germline V gene lookup returns CDR1 SQVTM and CDR2 ANQGSEA. This CDR3 region has 15 residues. The TCR originated in a woman aged 50 to 60 in good health. This chain uses TRBV29-1 with TRBJ1-2. Sequencing was carried out using blood T cells: a sorted CD56 or NKG2C T cell subset, CD4+ or CD8+ T cells, or bulk PBMC T cells (not recorded which). CDR3 region: CSVAVAGIRRDGYTF.